This T cell receptor beta chain was obtained from a study of a mutant IDH1 vaccine in newly diagnosed glioma. With regard to this clone: What it binds is not known.

Germline values: CDR1 MGHRA, CDR2 YSYEKL. This CDR3 has 13 amino acids. Trimming took off 4 bases at V and 1 base at J, with 7 bases between the two ends. Time point noted: week 47, end of study. A single vaccine dose contained 300 ug of mutant IDH1 20-mer peptide, and topical imiquimod was used with it. Eight vaccine doses were administered to patients at weeks 1, 3, 5, 7, 11, 15, 19 and 23. Some clones are missing from TCRdb's copy, which holds only in-frame ones; the method was immunoSEQ multiplex PCR. The sample lists about 56,000 clones, less than 90% occurring once. The sequence was obtained from a woman aged 45 to 65 with glioma. Material: PBMCs, obtained from a glioma patient whose treatment included an IDH1 peptide vaccine. The chain combines TRBV4-1 with TRBJ1-2; possibly TRBD1 for D (5 bases). The CDR3 nucleotides read TGCGCCAGCAGCCTGGGGGTTAACTATGGCTACACCTTC. It translates to CASSLGVNYGYTF.